The next 28 T cell receptor beta chains were all read from a single sample in a study of T cell changes during pregnancy in multiple sclerosis (dated by TCRdb to about 2019). The library relied on the immunoSEQ multiplex PCR assay. Imported from immuneACCESS, the table was reduced by TCRdb to in-frame sequences with V and J called. These copies leave out some clones; in studies compared against another copy, an unresolved V gene accounts for under half, and the cause of the remainder is not known. The table for this sample lists 43,000 or so clones; approximately 90% of them were counted only once. Less than 1.5% of the sample lies in the top ten. Sequencing was carried out using PBMCs (not recorded whether the cells were cultured). Source of these receptors: a female donor with multiple sclerosis, enrolled in a pregnancy study.

The chain uses TRBV19 and TRBJ2-2; no clear D. There are 14 residues in the CDR3. Germline values: CDR1 LNHDA, CDR2 SQIVND (reference sequence). Deletions cut 5 bases from V and 2 bases from J, with 9 bases between. The CDR3 protein is CASSPRLNTGELFF. The CDR3 bases are TGTGCCAGTAGTCCCCGACTCAACACCGGGGAGCTGTTTTTT.

The rearrangement uses TRBV29-1 and TRBJ2-5; 10 nucleotides line up with TRBD1. Germline values: CDR1 SQVTM, CDR2 ANQGSEA. This CDR3 comprises 13 residues. The V and J ends lost 5 bases and 5 bases, in that order; junction bases with no gene match: 5. The CDR3 sequence: CSVKGQGWETQYF. CDR3 bases: TGCAGCGTTAAGGGACAGGGGTGGGAGACCCAGTACTTC.

V gene TRBV5-1 combines with J gene TRBJ1-3; 7 bases match TRBD1. Trimming at V came to 3 bases and at J to 3 bases, leaving 12 bases not matched to a gene. This CDR3 is built from 17 residues. The germline gives CDR1 SGHRS, CDR2 YFSETQ. CDR3 DNA: TGCGCCAGCAGCTGGGGGCCAGGGGGGGCGGATGGAAACACCATATATTTT. Protein: CASSWGPGGADGNTIYF.

V and J are TRBV28 and TRBJ1-5; TRBD1 matches 7 bases. J gave up 4 bases and V 6 bases, and 3 bases lay outside the gene matches. The CDR3 sequence is 13 residues long. Germline values: CDR1 MDHEN, CDR2 SYDVKM. CDR3 amino acids: CASRTGPNQPQHF. The CDR3 DNA follows: TGTGCCAGCAGGACAGGGCCAAATCAGCCCCAGCATTTT.

This sequence joins TRBV7-6 and TRBJ2-5; unclear D gene. Germline-derived CDR1 and CDR2 are SGHVS and FNYEAQ. The V and J ends lost 8 bases and 1 base respectively, with 17 bases between them. The length of the CDR3 is 15 residues. The CDR3 protein is CASGPPYSIQETQYF. The CDR3 region has the DNA TGTGCCAGCGGCCCCCCCTACAGTATCCAAGAGACCCAGTACTTC.

J is TRBJ2-2 and V is TRBV10-3, with D perhaps matching TRBD2 (6 bases). The V gene lost 6 bases and the J gene lost 3 bases, with 8 bases spanning the gap. This CDR3 spans 13 amino acids. Germline V gene lookup returns CDR1 ENHRY and CDR2 SYGVKD. CDR3 coding DNA: TGTGCCATCAGGACTAGGGACACCGGGGAGCTGTTTTTT. It is translated as CAIRTRDTGELFF.

The CDR3 here is CASSTGTGFGYTF. The CDR3 nucleotides are TGTGCCAGCAGTACCGGGACAGGGTTCGGCTACACCTTC. J is TRBJ1-2 and V is TRBV6-6; 9 positions agree with TRBD1. The CDR3 totals 13 residues. V lost 5 bases, J lost 8 bases, and 6 bases stayed unmatched. From germline, CDR1 is MNHNY and CDR2 SVGAGI (reference sequence).

V and J are TRBV6-4 and TRBJ2-2; perhaps D is TRBD1 or TRBD2 (5 bases each). Trimming shortened V by 10 bases and J by 2 bases, and 14 bases separated the two germline ends. The CDR3 runs to 14 residues. Germline CDR1 MRHNA, CDR2 SNTAGT. Here the CDR3 reads CATQPGRNTGELFF. CDR3 in DNA: TGTGCCACCCAACCGGGACGCAACACCGGGGAGCTGTTTTTT.

The gene calls are TRBV18 and TRBJ1-4, with D perhaps matching TRBD1 (5 bases). The CDR3 has 14 amino acids. With 6 bases removed from V and 4 bases from J, the gap between germline ends came to 12 bases. The germline gives CDR1 KGHSH, CDR2 LQKENI. CDR3 sequence: CASSLDSVNEKLFF. DNA of the CDR3: TGTGCCAGCTCGCTCGACAGCGTTAATGAAAAACTGTTTTTT.

This rearrangement joins TRBV7-2 to TRBJ1-3; 7 bases match TRBD1. The CDR3 is made up of 16 amino acids. Germline-derived CDR1 and CDR2 are SGHTA and FQGNSA. With 5 bases clipped from V and 0 bases from J, the junction kept 7 bases outside the gene matches. The CDR3 region is CASSTRQGNSGNTIYF. DNA of the CDR3: TGTGCCAGCAGCACCAGACAGGGAAACTCTGGAAACACCATATATTTT.

The chain combines TRBV23-1 with TRBJ2-3, with TRBD2 identical over 12 bases. TRBV23-1 falls under the ORF class, with uncertain function. The CDR3 contains 16 residues. V was clipped by 2 bases and J by 4 bases; unmatched bases: 4. The CDR3 DNA reads TGCGCCAGCAGTCAAAGCCTAGCGGGAGGGCCAGATACGCAGTATTTT. It specifies CASSQSLAGGPDTQYF.

The chain couples TRBV30 to TRBJ2-3; TRBD2 might be the D (6 bases). The CDR3 totals 13 residues. CDR1 and CDR2 (germline): GTSNPN, SVGIG (reference sequence). Trimming took off 1 base at V and 6 bases at J, with 11 bases between the two ends. The CDR3 DNA sequence: TGTGCCTGGAGTGGAATTAGCGGCGATACGCAGTATTTT. Its protein product is CAWSGISGDTQYF.

The chain has TRBV11-2 and TRBJ1-2, with D possibly TRBD1 on 6 matching bases. V lost 5 bases and J 8 bases, leaving 18 bases between the germline ends. Per germline, CDR1 SGHAT and CDR2 FQNNGV. The CDR3 totals 14 residues. The CDR3 DNA reads as TGTGCCAGCAGCATTTCATACAGGGAAGCCGGCTACACCTTC. As protein: CASSISYREAGYTF.

The chain couples TRBV7-3 to TRBJ2-3, with D maybe TRBD2 (6 bases). CDR3 length equals 16 residues. V lost 2 bases and J 4 bases, leaving 16 bases between the germline ends. Germline-derived CDR1 and CDR2 are SGHTA and FQGTGA. CDR3 sequence: CASSLGAGSMADTQYF. DNA of the CDR3: TGTGCCAGCAGCTTAGGCGCGGGGAGTATGGCAGATACGCAGTATTTT.

This chain joins TRBV11-2 and TRBJ2-7; TRBD2 might be the D (6 bases). Germline-derived CDR1 and CDR2 are SGHAT and FQNNGV. V lost 3 bases, J lost 4 bases, and 13 bases lay in between. The CDR3 has 14 residues. The CDR3 DNA reads as TGTGCCAGCAGCTTGACTAACCGGGAGTACGAGCAGTACTTC. Translating it yields CASSLTNREYEQYF.

The genes are TRBV7-3 and TRBJ2-5; D uncertain. The CDR3 loop spans 14 amino acids. Trimming stripped 5 bases from V and 1 base from J, with 11 bases between. Germline V gene sequence: CDR1 SGHTA, CDR2 FQGTGA. For the CDR3, the DNA is TGTGCCAGCAGCGATCGACGGATCCAAGAGACCCAGTACTTC. This translates into CASSDRRIQETQYF.

This chain links TRBV7-9 with TRBJ2-7, with 7 bases that match TRBD1. There are 14 residues in the CDR3. Germline V gene sequence: CDR1 SEHNR, CDR2 FQNEAQ (reference sequence). Trimming cost V 7 bases and J 3 bases; bases outside gene matches: 9. As DNA, the CDR3 is TGTGCCAGCACCATGGGACAGTTGGGCTACGAGCAGTACTTC. Translated, it gives CASTMGQLGYEQYF. Variable domain in full (rest from reference TRBV7-9 and TRBJ2-7): DTGVSQNPRHKITKRGQNVTFRCDPISEHNRLYWYRQTLGQGPEFLTYFQNEAQLEKSRLLSDRFSAERPKGSFSTLEIQRTEQGDSAMYLCASTMGQLGYEQYFGPGTRLTVT.

The chain employs TRBV29-1 and TRBJ2-3, with D possibly being TRBD1 (5 bases). This CDR3 is 14 amino acids long. V was cut by 4 bases and J by 2 bases, with 13 bases left in between. Germline V lookup: CDR1 SQVTM, CDR2 ANQGSEA. In nucleotides, the CDR3 is TGCAGCGTTGTATTAGGACACCCCACAGATACGCAGTATTTT. It yields the protein CSVVLGHPTDTQYF.

The chain combines TRBV14 with TRBJ2-1, with D hard to call. The germline gives CDR1 SGHDN, CDR2 FVKESK. CDR3 length: 12 amino acids. V was shortened by 1 base and J by 12 bases, with 10 bases between the two germline ends. CDR3 nucleotide sequence: TGTGCCAGCAGCCAAGGAGTTCTGGGGCAGTTCTTC. Translating it yields CASSQGVLGQFF.

The V and J genes are TRBV2 and TRBJ1-4; 7 bases are shared with TRBD1. V gave up 4 bases and J gave up 0 bases; unmatched junction bases: 5. This CDR3 contains 16 residues. Germline CDR1 and CDR2: SNHLY and FYNNEI. Written as DNA, the CDR3 is TGTGCCAGCAGTGCCCAGGGGGGGGCAACTAATGAAAAACTGTTTTTT. Translated: CASSAQGGATNEKLFF.

The chain recombines TRBV9 with TRBJ2-3; TRBD2 matches at 8 bases. Germline V gene sequence: CDR1 SGDLS, CDR2 YYNGEE. This CDR3 is built from 16 residues. With V trimmed by 0 bases and J by 2 bases, 5 bases remained unmatched. The CDR3 is CASSVELAGITDTQYF. CDR3 nucleotides: TGTGCCAGCAGCGTAGAGCTAGCGGGCATCACAGATACGCAGTATTTT. Looking up the rest from reference TRBV9 and TRBJ2-3 gives the full variable domain: DSGVTQTPKHLITATGQRVTLRCSPRSGDLSVYWYQQSLDQGLQFLIQYYNGEERAKGNILERFSAQQFPDLHSELNLSSLELGDSALYFCASSVELAGITDTQYFGPGTRLTVL.

Notes on this clone: Relative to the germline gene, one junction end is altered; a read error may explain this. The chain carries TRBV5-4 and TRBJ1-1, with 7 bases matching TRBD1. This CDR3 has 16 amino acids. Germline V gene lookup returns CDR1 SGHNT and CDR2 YYREEE (reference sequence). The CDR3 DNA reads as TGTGTCAGCAGCTCCCCCCGGGACAGTCGGAACACTGAAGCTTTCTTT. This sequence encodes CVSSSPRDSRNTEAFF.

The chain combines TRBV28 with TRBJ1-1, with TRBD1 matching over 7 bases. This CDR3 region has 15 residues. Germline V CDR1 and CDR2: MDHEN, SYDVKM. J lost 1 base, V lost 2 bases, and 4 bases had no gene match. Here the CDR3 reads CASSLPGTANTEAFF. CDR3 sequence (DNA): TGTGCCAGCAGTTTACCCGGGACAGCGAACACTGAAGCTTTCTTT.

This clone was counted a single time. The DNA is left out, because the CDR3 cannot be placed on it with certainty; the CDR3 is given as TCRdb lists it. The CDR3 sequence is CAISEFGPGMYHEQYF. The chain uses TRBV10-3 and TRBJ2-7; the listed D gene, TRBD1, was not tested against the DNA. Germline V gene data show CDR1 as ENHRY and CDR2 as SYGVKD. The CDR3 comprises 16 residues, both ends counted.

This chain connects TRBV7-2 to TRBJ2-6; D possibly matches TRBD1 or TRBD2 (6 bases each). V lost 0 bases to trimming and J lost 4 bases, with 10 bases between them. Germline CDR1 is SGHTA and CDR2 is FQGNSA. The CDR3 consists of 16 residues. DNA for the CDR3: TGTGCCAGCAGCTTAGCGCCGGGGGCGGGGGCCAACGTCCTGACTTTC. It codes for CASSLAPGAGANVLTF.

This chain connects TRBV9 to TRBJ1-2; 9 bases are a match to TRBD1. V shed 3 bases, J shed 0 bases, and the junction held 6 bases outside the gene matches. Germline CDR1 and CDR2: SGDLS and YYNGEE. This CDR3 is 16 amino acids long. CDR3 amino acids: CASSGTGAKSNYGYTF. CDR3 DNA sequence: TGTGCCAGCAGCGGGACAGGGGCGAAGTCTAACTATGGCTACACCTTC.

The rearrangement joins TRBV19 to TRBJ2-7; TRBD1 matches at 8 bases. After removal of 3 bases from V and 3 bases from J, the junction contained 4 bases not matched to a gene. Germline V gene lookup returns CDR1 LNHDA and CDR2 SQIVND (reference sequence). The CDR3 loop spans 14 amino acids. CDR3 protein: CASSMDRAGYEQYF. The CDR3, as DNA: TGTGCCAGTAGTATGGACAGGGCGGGCTACGAGCAGTACTTC.

DNA of the CDR3: TGTGCCAACTCCCGACTAGCGGACCCTTTCAATGAGCAGTTCTTC. Residues: CANSRLADPFNEQFF. The chain links TRBV10-3 to TRBJ2-1, with 9 bases lining up with TRBD2. The CDR3 consists of 15 residues. Trimming at V came to 10 bases and at J to 6 bases, leaving 13 bases not matched to a gene. Germline assignment: CDR1 ENHRY and CDR2 SYGVKD.